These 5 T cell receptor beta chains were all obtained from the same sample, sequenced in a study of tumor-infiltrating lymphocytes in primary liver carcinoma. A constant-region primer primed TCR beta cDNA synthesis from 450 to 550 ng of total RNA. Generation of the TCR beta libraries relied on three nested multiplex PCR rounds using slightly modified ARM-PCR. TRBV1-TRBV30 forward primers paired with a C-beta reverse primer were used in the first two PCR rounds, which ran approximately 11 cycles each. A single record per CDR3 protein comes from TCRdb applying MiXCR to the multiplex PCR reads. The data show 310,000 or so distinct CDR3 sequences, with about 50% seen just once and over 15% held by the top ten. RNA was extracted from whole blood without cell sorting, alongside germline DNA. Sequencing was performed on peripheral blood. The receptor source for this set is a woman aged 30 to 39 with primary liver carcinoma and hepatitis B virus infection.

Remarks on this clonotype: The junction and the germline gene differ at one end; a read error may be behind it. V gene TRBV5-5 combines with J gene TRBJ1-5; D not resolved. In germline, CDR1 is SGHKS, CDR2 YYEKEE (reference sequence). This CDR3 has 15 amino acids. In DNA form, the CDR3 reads TGTGCCAGCAGCTTGGGGCAGACTCGGAATCAGGCCCAGCATTTT. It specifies CASSLGQTRNQAQHF. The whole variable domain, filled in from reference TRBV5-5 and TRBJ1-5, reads DAGVTQSPTHLIKTRGQQVTLRCSPISGHKSVSWYQQVLGQGPQFIFQYYEKEERGRGNFPDRFSARQFPNYSSELNVNALLLGDSALYLCASSLGQTRNQAQHFGDGTRLSIL.

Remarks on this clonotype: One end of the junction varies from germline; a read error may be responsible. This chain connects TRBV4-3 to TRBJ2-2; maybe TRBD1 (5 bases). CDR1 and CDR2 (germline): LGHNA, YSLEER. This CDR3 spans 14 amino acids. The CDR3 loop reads CASSPTANTEELFF. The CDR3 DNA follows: TGCGCTAGCAGCCCGACAGCGAACACCGAGGAGCTGTTTTTT.

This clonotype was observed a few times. The chain's CDR3 is CASIFALAEAQETQYF. CDR3 bases: TGTGCCAGCATCTTCGCCCTAGCGGAAGCCCAAGAGACCCAGTACTTC. The chain couples TRBV6-1 to TRBJ2-5, with 7 bases identical to TRBD2. CDR1 and CDR2 (germline): MNHNS, SASEGT. The CDR3 contains 16 residues. Trimming took 7 bases from V and 1 from J; bases not matched to a gene: 12.

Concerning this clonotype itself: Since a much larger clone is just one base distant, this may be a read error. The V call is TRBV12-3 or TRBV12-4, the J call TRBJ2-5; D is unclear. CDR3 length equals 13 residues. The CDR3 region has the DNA TGTGCCAGCAGTTCCCAATTGGAAGAGTCCCAGTACTTC. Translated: CASSSQLEESQYF.

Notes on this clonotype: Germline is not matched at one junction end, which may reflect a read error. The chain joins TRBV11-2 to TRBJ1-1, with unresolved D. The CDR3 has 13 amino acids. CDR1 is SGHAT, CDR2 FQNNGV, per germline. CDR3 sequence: CVSSCTVNTEAFF. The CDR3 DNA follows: TGTGTCAGCAGTTGCACAGTGAACACTGAAGCTTTCTTT.